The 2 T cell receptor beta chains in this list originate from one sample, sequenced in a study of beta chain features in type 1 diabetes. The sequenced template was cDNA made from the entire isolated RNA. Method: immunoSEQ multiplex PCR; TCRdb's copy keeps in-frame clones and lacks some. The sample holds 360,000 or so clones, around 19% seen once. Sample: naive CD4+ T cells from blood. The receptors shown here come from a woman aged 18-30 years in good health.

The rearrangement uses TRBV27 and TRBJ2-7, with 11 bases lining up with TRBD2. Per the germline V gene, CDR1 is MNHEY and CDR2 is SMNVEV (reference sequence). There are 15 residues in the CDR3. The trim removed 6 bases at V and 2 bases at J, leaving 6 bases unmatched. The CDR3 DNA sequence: TGTGCCAGCAGAAGTAGCGGGAGGGCCGCCTACGAGCAGTACTTC. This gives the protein CASRSSGRAAYEQYF.

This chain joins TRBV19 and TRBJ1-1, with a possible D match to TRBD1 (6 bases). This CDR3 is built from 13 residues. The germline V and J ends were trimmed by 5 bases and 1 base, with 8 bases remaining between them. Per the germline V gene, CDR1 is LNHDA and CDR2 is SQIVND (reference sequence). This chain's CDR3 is CASSEQGNTEAFF. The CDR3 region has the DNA TGTGCCAGTAGTGAACAGGGGAACACTGAAGCTTTCTTT.